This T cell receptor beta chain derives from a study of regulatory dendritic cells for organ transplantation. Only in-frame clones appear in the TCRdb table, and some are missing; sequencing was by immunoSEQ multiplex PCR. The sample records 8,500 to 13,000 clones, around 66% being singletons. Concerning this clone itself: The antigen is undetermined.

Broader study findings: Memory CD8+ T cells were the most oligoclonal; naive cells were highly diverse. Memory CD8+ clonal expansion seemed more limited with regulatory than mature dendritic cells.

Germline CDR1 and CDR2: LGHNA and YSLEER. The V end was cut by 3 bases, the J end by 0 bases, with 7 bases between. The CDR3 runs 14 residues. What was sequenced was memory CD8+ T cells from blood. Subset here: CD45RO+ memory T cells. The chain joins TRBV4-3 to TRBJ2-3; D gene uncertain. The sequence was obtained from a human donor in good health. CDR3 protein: CASSHWRSTDTQYF. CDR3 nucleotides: TGCGCCAGCAGCCACTGGCGGAGCACAGATACGCAGTATTTT.